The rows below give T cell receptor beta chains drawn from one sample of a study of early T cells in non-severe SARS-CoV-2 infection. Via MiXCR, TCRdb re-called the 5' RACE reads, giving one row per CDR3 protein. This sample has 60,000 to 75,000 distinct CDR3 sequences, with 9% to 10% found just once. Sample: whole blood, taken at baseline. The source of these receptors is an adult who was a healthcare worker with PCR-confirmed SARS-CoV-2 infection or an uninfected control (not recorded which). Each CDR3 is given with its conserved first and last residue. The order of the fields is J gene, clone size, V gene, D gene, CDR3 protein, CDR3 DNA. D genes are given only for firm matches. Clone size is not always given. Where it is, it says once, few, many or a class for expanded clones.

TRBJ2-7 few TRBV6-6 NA CASSPRGSAYEQYF TGTGCCAGCAGCCCGAGGGGATCTGCTTACGAGCAGTACTTC
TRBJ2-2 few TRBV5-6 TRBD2 CASRRGLARTGELFF TGTGCCAGCAGGCGAGGACTAGCAAGGACCGGGGAGCTGTTTTTT
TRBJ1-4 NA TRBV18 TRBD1 CASAPRQGVNEKLFF TGTGCCAGCGCCCCAAGACAGGGCGTTAATGAAAAACTGTTTTTT
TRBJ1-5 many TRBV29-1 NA CSVGEFNQPQHF TGCAGCGTAGGGGAATTCAATCAGCCCCAGCATTTT
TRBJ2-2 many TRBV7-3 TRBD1 CASSRASPGTGGSGELFF TGTGCCAGCAGCCGGGCCAGCCCCGGGACAGGGGGCTCCGGGGAGCTGTTTTTT
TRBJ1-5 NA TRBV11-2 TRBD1 CASSSRQGALSNQPQHF TGTGCCAGCAGCTCCCGACAGGGAGCTCTTAGCAATCAGCCCCAGCATTTT
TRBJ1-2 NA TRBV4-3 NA CASSQAGLDYGYTF TGCGCCAGCAGCCAAGCGGGACTAGACTATGGCTACACCTTC
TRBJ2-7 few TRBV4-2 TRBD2 CASSQKLAGLSYEQYF TGTGCCAGCAGCCAGAAACTAGCGGGATTGTCCTACGAGCAGTACTTC
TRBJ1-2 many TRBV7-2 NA CANGPDSTTLTNYGYTF TGTGCCAACGGCCCAGACAGCACTACCCTCACCAACTATGGCTACACCTTC
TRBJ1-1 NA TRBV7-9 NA CASSSPGHLNTEAFF TGTGCCAGCAGCTCACCCGGACACTTGAACACTGAAGCTTTCTTT
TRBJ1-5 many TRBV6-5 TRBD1 CASSRDRGQPQHF TGTGCCAGCAGTCGGGACAGGGGTCAGCCCCAGCATTTT
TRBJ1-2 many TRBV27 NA CASSLLDSNYGYTF TGTGCCAGCAGTTTATTAGACAGCAACTATGGCTACACCTTC
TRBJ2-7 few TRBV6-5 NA CASSRGSPHYEQYF TGTGCCAGCAGCCGTGGGAGCCCGCACTACGAGCAGTACTTC
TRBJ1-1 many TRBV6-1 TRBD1 CASREPGTGRMEAFF TGTGCCAGCAGGGAACCCGGGACAGGAAGAATGGAAGCTTTCTTT
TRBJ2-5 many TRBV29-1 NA CSVHKQETQYF TGCAGCGTGCACAAGCAAGAGACCCAGTACTTC
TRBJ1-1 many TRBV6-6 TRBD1 CASSYSIGTGDTEAFF TGTGCCAGCAGTTACTCGATAGGGACAGGGGACACTGAAGCTTTCTTT
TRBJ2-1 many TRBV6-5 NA CASSFSNYNEQFF TGTGCCAGCAGTTTCTCCAACTACAATGAGCAGTTCTTC
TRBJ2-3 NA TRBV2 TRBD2 CASSEAMGLHTDTQYF TGTGCCAGCAGTGAAGCAATGGGACTACACACAGATACGCAGTATTTT
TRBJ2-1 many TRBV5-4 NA CASSPGGRSGDNEQFF TGTGCCAGCAGCCCTGGGGGGAGGTCCGGGGACAATGAGCAGTTCTTC
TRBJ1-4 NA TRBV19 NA CASSKVSTSWEKLFF TGTGCCAGTAGTAAAGTCTCGACCAGCTGGGAAAAACTGTTTTTT
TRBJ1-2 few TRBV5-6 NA CASSLVSSYGYTF TGTGCCAGCAGCTTGGTTTCGAGCTATGGCTACACCTTC
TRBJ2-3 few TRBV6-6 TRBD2 CASSYDGGRADTQYF TGTGCCAGCAGTTACGATGGCGGGAGGGCAGATACGCAGTATTTT
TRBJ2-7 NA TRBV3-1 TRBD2 CASSQGPLAGTYEQYF TGTGCCAGCAGCCAAGGGCCCCTAGCGGGAACCTACGAGCAGTACTTC
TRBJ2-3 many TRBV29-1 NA CSVGRDGSTDTQYF TGCAGCGTTGGCAGGGACGGTAGCACAGATACGCAGTATTTT
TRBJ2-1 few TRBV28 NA CASSLAGNLRNEQFF TGTGCCAGCAGTTTAGCGGGGAACCTACGAAATGAGCAGTTCTTC
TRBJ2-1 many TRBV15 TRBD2 CATSKTSGRAFGEQFF TGTGCCACCAGCAAGACTAGCGGGAGGGCCTTTGGTGAGCAGTTCTTC
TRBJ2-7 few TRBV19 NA CASSIGQVYEQYF TGTGCCAGTAGTATAGGACAGGTCTACGAGCAGTACTTC
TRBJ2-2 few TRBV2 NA CASKAGTNTGELFF TGTGCCAGCAAGGCGGGGACGAACACCGGGGAGCTGTTTTTT
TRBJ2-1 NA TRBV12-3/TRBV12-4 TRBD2 CASSTRLAGHNEQFF TGTGCCAGCAGTACACGACTAGCGGGGCACAATGAGCAGTTCTTC
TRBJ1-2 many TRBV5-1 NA CASSLMQDHGYTF TGCGCCAGCAGCTTGATGCAGGATCACGGCTACACCTTC
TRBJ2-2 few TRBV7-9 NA CASSFGRGLPNTGELFF TGTGCCAGCAGCTTTGGCCGGGGGCTACCGAACACCGGGGAGCTGTTTTTT
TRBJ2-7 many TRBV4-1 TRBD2 CASSPTSGESIYEQYF TGCGCCAGCAGCCCTACTAGCGGAGAAAGTATCTACGAGCAGTACTTC
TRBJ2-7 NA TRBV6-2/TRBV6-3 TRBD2 CASSSTSGPTIAYEQYF TGTGCCAGCAGTTCGACTAGCGGCCCTACCATCGCCTACGAGCAGTACTTC
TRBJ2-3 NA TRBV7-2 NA CASSLVGGPSTDTQYF TGTGCCAGCAGCTTAGTCGGCGGGCCGAGCACAGATACGCAGTATTTT
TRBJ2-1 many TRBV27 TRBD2 CASSRLAGSSYNEQFF TGTGCCAGCAGTCGACTAGCGGGTAGCTCCTACAATGAGCAGTTCTTC
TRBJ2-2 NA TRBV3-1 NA CASSQGHTTGELFF TGTGCCAGCAGCCAAGGACACACCACCGGGGAGCTGTTTTTT
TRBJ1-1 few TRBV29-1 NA CSVVALRDTTNTEAFF TGCAGCGTTGTAGCCCTCCGGGACACGACGAACACTGAAGCTTTCTTT
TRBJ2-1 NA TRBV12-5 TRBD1 CASGRDRANEQFF TGTGCTAGTGGGCGGGACAGGGCGAATGAGCAGTTCTTC
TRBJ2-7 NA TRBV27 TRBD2 CASSILTSGRANEQYF TGTGCCAGCAGTATCCTTACTAGCGGGAGGGCCAACGAGCAGTACTTC
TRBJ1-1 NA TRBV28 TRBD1 CASSLFGQGIAFF TGTGCCAGCAGTTTATTCGGACAGGGGATAGCTTTCTTT
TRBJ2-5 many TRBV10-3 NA CAIGGTETQYF TGTGCCATCGGGGGGACGGAGACCCAGTACTTC
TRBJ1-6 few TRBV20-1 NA CSARPGVGASNSPLHF TGCAGTGCTAGGCCAGGGGTAGGGGCTAGTAATTCACCCCTCCACTTT